Presented here are 25 T cell receptor beta chains from one specimen sequenced in a study of CD8+CD57+ T cells in acquired aplastic anemia. The template for TCR beta VDJ and CDR3 sequence profiling was genomic DNA. Each CDR3 protein gets one entry after TCRdb re-called the reads with MiXCR. This sample has around 200,000 distinct CDR3 sequences, with roughly two thirds found just once. Sequencing involved patients with CD8+CD57+ cell expansion previously shown by flow cytometry. The sequenced sample consisted of sorted CD4+, CD8+, or CD8+CD57+ T cells (not recorded which) from PBMCs. The source of these receptors is a human donor with aplastic anemia.

The rearrangement uses TRBV2 and TRBJ1-3, with TRBD1 as a possible D gene (6 bases). Germline-derived CDR1 and CDR2 are SNHLY and FYNNEI. This CDR3 contains 16 residues. V lost 3 bases, J lost 2 bases, and 14 bases lay in between. This CDR3 is CASSELGGPTGNTIYF. The CDR3 nucleotides read TGTGCCAGCAGTGAGTTAGGGGGGCCGACTGGAAACACCATATATTTT. The entire variable domain, with the rest obtained from reference TRBV2 and TRBJ1-3, is as follows: EPEVTQTPSHQVTQMGQEVILRCVPISNHLYFYWYRQILGQKVEFLVSFYNNEISEKSEIFDDQFSVERPDGSNFTLKIRSTKLEDSAMYFCASSELGGPTGNTIYFGEGSWLTVV.

In its sample, this clonotype was seen a few times. The chain uses TRBV10-2 and TRBJ1-5, with D unresolved. This CDR3 region has 10 residues. Germline V gene sequence: CDR1 WSHSY, CDR2 SAAADI. Trimming removed 8 bases at V and 5 bases at J, with 4 bases between. The CDR3 region has the DNA TGCGCCAGCCAATATCAGCCCCAGCATTTT. Amino acid sequence: CASQYQPQHF.

The chain has TRBV20-1 and TRBJ2-7, with 9 bases that match TRBD1. V dropped 3 bases and J dropped 2; count of bases not matched to a gene: 20. Per the germline V gene, CDR1 is DFQATT and CDR2 is SNEGSKA (reference sequence). This CDR3 has 19 amino acids. CDR3 residues: CSARDSSPGTGLATYEQYF. CDR3 in DNA: TGCAGTGCTAGGGACTCCAGTCCCGGGACAGGGTTGGCCACCTACGAGCAGTACTTC.

The gene calls are TRBV5-1 and TRBJ2-7; D may be TRBD1 or TRBD2 (6 bases each). The CDR3 extends over 17 amino acids. CDR1 and CDR2 (germline): SGHRS, YFSETQ. Trimming took off 3 bases at V and 3 bases at J, with 22 bases between the two ends. CDR3 amino acids: CASSWGAILPRGYEQYF. CDR3 in DNA: TGCGCCAGCAGCTGGGGGGCGATCCTACCGCGGGGCTACGAGCAGTACTTC.

The chain links TRBV4-1 to TRBJ2-7; possibly TRBD2 for D (5 bases). The CDR3 extends over 14 amino acids. With 1 base removed from V and 3 bases from J, the gap between germline ends came to 10 bases. Germline-derived CDR1 and CDR2 are MGHRA and YSYEKL. The DNA of the CDR3 is TGCGCCAGCAGCCAAGGGGGAGCGAGCTACGAGCAGTACTTC. Encoded protein: CASSQGGASYEQYF.

In the case of this clonotype: Just one base apart from a much larger clone, this may be a read error. V and J are TRBV11-1 and TRBJ2-3; maybe TRBD2 (6 bases). This CDR3 is built from 13 residues. Trimming cost V 6 bases and J 2 bases, with 9 bases left between them. CDR1 and CDR2 from the germline V gene are SGHAT and FQDESV (reference sequence). The CDR3 protein is CASSWGVTDTQYF. DNA of the CDR3: TGTGCCAGCAGTTGGGGGGTCACAGATACGCAGTATTTT.

The V gene is TRBV11-2, the J gene TRBJ1-2, with D maybe TRBD1 (5 bases). This CDR3 has 15 amino acids. Germline lookup yields CDR1 SGHAT and CDR2 FQNNGV. V was trimmed by 5 bases and J by 0 bases, leaving 13 bases between them. The CDR3 DNA sequence: TGTGCCAGCAGCCTTGAGGGGTCAACTAACTATGGCTACACCTTC. Translated, it gives CASSLEGSTNYGYTF.

The sample holds a few counts of this clonotype. The chain recombines TRBV20-1 with TRBJ1-1; tentatively, D is TRBD1 (6 bases). Germline V gene data show CDR1 as DFQATT and CDR2 as SNEGSKA (reference sequence). Trimming removed 6 bases at V and 5 bases at J, with 19 bases between. The CDR3 has 14 amino acids. CDR3 in DNA: TGCAGTGCCCTTTTACAGGGAGGTAAGACTGAAGCTTTCTTT. Its protein product is CSALLQGGKTEAFF.

This clonotype was seen repeatedly, ten times or more. V is TRBV5-6 and J is TRBJ2-5; possible D gene TRBD2, 7 bases. CDR3 length: 15 amino acids. Between the trimmed V and J ends, which lost 0 bases and 1 base, there was a span of 10 bases. The germline V gene has CDR1 SGHDT and CDR2 YYEEEE. In DNA, the CDR3 is TGTGCCAGCAGCTTGGTCCGGGGGGCCCAAGAGACCCAGTACTTC. Its protein is CASSLVRGAQETQYF. Full variable domain (missing parts from reference TRBV5-6 and TRBJ2-5): DAGVTQSPTHLIKTRGQQVTLRCSPKSGHDTVSWYQQALGQGPQFIFQYYEEEERQRGNFPDRFSGHQFPNYSSELNVNALLLGDSALYLCASSLVRGAQETQYFGPGTRLLVL.

J is TRBJ1-2 and V is TRBV7-2; D is uncertain. CDR3 length: 14 residues. V was cut by 1 base and J by 8 bases, with 14 bases left in between. Germline-derived CDR1 and CDR2 are SGHTA and FQGNSA. This chain's CDR3 is CASSLGIGSRGYTF. In nucleotides, the CDR3 is TGTGCCAGCAGCTTAGGGATCGGGTCTCGGGGCTACACCTTC.

The genes are TRBV9 and TRBJ2-1; 8 positions match TRBD2. Germline V gene sequence: CDR1 SGDLS, CDR2 YYNGEE. The CDR3 length is 15 residues. The J segment lost 8 bases and the V segment lost 0 bases, leaving 7 bases of the junction unmatched. The CDR3 DNA reads TGTGCCAGCAGCGTAGGGACTAGCCCTGGGGATGAGCAGTTCTTC. Translating it yields CASSVGTSPGDEQFF.

The chain employs TRBV25-1 and TRBJ2-3, with TRBD2 identical over 11 bases. CDR3 size: 21 residues. With 1 base clipped from V and 2 bases from J, the junction kept 17 bases outside the gene matches. Germline V gives CDR1 MGHDK, CDR2 SYGVNS. The CDR3 spells CASSEWGCVPTSGGPTDTQYF. The CDR3, as DNA: TGTGCCAGCAGTGAATGGGGGTGTGTGCCTACTAGCGGGGGCCCCACAGATACGCAGTATTTT.

The chain links TRBV20-1 to TRBJ1-2; D unclear. Germline V gives CDR1 DFQATT, CDR2 SNEGSKA (reference sequence). The CDR3 loop spans 10 amino acids. The V end was cut by 5 bases, the J end by 8 bases, with 9 bases between. The CDR3: CSAANEGYTF. CDR3 sequence (DNA): TGCAGTGCTGCGAACGAGGGCTACACCTTC.

This chain joins TRBV15 and TRBJ1-5, with 12 nucleotides matching TRBD1. The CDR3 consists of 17 residues. The junction had 11 bases not matched to a gene; V was cut back by 2 bases and J by 9 bases. Germline V lookup: CDR1 LNHNV, CDR2 YYDKDF (reference sequence). The CDR3 nucleotides read TGTGCCACCAGCAGACCATTTCCGGGACAGGGGGCTCGGCCCCAGCATTTT. It specifies CATSRPFPGQGARPQHF.

The chain combines TRBV7-9 with TRBJ2-7; D unclear. Deletions cut 5 bases from V and 12 bases from J, with 14 bases between. The CDR3 is made up of 11 amino acids. From germline, CDR1 is SEHNR and CDR2 FQNEAQ (reference sequence). The CDR3 DNA reads TGTGCCAGCAGCCCCGACCCAGGCGGGTACTTC. Protein product: CASSPDPGGYF.

This clonotype turned up a few times. A single base separates this from a much larger clone, so it may be a read error. The chain carries TRBV6-4 and TRBJ2-3; no clear D. There are 13 residues in the CDR3. The germline V gene has CDR1 MRHNA and CDR2 SNTAGT. CDR3 residues: CASSDSTTDMQYF. The CDR3 DNA follows: TGTGCCAGCAGTGACTCGACCACAGATATGCAGTATTTT.

The chain combines TRBV29-1 with TRBJ2-4; 10 nucleotides agree with TRBD1. The V gene end was trimmed by 6 bases and the J gene end by 8 bases; junction bases not matched to a gene: 10. This CDR3 is 14 amino acids long. CDR1 is SQVTM and CDR2 is ANQGSEA in the germline V gene. In nucleotides, the CDR3 is TGCAGCGTGCGACCTTCAGGACAGGGGGACATTCAGTACTTC. The encoded protein is CSVRPSGQGDIQYF.

This clonotype appeared a few times. The chain joins TRBV10-3 to TRBJ2-7; 12 nucleotides line up with TRBD1. The CDR3 is made up of 15 amino acids. The V segment lost 4 bases and the J segment 5 bases; nucleotides outside the gene matches: 6. The germline gives CDR1 ENHRY, CDR2 SYGVKD. In DNA, the CDR3 is TGTGCCATCAGTGCGCGGGACAGGGGGCCTGACGAGCAGTACTTC. Translation gives CAISARDRGPDEQYF.

The chain couples TRBV7-2 to TRBJ2-5, with D perhaps matching TRBD1 or TRBD2 (6 bases each). The tail of the sequence fits TRBJ2-1 better, so the J call may be wrong. Germline V gene data show CDR1 as SGHTA and CDR2 as FQGNSA. The CDR3 is 15 residues long. This CDR3 is CASSSMDRRGDEQFF. DNA of the CDR3: TGTGCCAGCAGCTCCATGGACCGGAGGGGGGATGAGCAGTTCTTC.

This clonotype turned up a few times. This chain uses TRBV25-1 with TRBJ2-2; TRBD1 matches at 9 bases. CDR3 length equals 17 residues. Germline V gene data show CDR1 as MGHDK and CDR2 as SYGVNS. Trimming at V came to 5 bases and at J to 5 bases, leaving 12 bases not matched to a gene. The CDR3 is CASSLTWGQGGTGELFF. CDR3 sequence (DNA): TGTGCCAGCAGTTTGACGTGGGGACAGGGTGGTACCGGGGAGCTGTTTTTT.

V usage is TRBV7-2 and J usage is TRBJ2-7, with TRBD2 matching over 10 bases. Unmatched junction bases numbered 5, after V lost 5 bases and J lost 4 bases. Germline assignment: CDR1 SGHTA and CDR2 FQGNSA. The CDR3 has 14 residues. CDR3 nucleotides: TGTGCCAGCAGCAAAGCGGGGGGGCCTTACGAGCAGTACTTC. Encoded protein: CASSKAGGPYEQYF.

V and J are TRBV7-8 and TRBJ2-1; D gene uncertain. V was shortened by 11 bases and J by 8 bases, with 16 bases between the two germline ends. There are 12 residues in the CDR3. CDR1 is SGHVS, CDR2 FQNEAQ, per germline. This CDR3 reads CASRGRFDEQFF. As DNA, the CDR3 is TGTGCCTCCCGCGGCCGGTTCGATGAGCAGTTCTTC.

V and J are TRBV2 and TRBJ1-2; D might be TRBD1 (5 bases). V was trimmed by 10 bases and J by 8 bases, leaving 14 bases between them. Looked up from germline, CDR1 is SNHLY and CDR2 is FYNNEI. The CDR3 is 11 amino acids. Written as DNA, the CDR3 is TGTGCCACCGGGACGGGCTTCGGCTACACCTTC. Amino acid sequence: CATGTGFGYTF.

The chain combines TRBV11-2 with TRBJ1-2; TRBD1 matches 7 bases. Germline V lookup: CDR1 SGHAT, CDR2 FQNNGV. The V segment lost 4 bases and the J segment 5 bases; nucleotides outside the gene matches: 7. The CDR3 is 14 residues long. The chain's CDR3 is CASSSNGDRYGYTF. CDR3 nucleotide sequence: TGTGCCAGCAGCTCCAACGGGGACAGATATGGCTACACCTTC.

The genes are TRBV20-1 and TRBJ2-5; 11 bases map to TRBD2. Germline lookup yields CDR1 DFQATT and CDR2 SNEGSKA (reference sequence). The CDR3 totals 15 residues. The V gene end was trimmed by 6 bases and the J gene end by 2 bases; junction bases not matched to a gene: 8. CDR3 region: CSASGGTSGQETQYF. As DNA, the CDR3 is TGCAGTGCCTCGGGCGGGACTAGCGGACAAGAGACCCAGTACTTC.